A selection of T cell receptor beta chains follows, all from one sample in a study of cytomegalovirus exposure and HLA in healthy donors. Sequenced by immunoSEQ multiplex PCR; TCRdb stores in-frame clones only, minus some. The table has about 140,000 clones, about four fifths seen once. Sequenced material: PBMCs. These receptors were collected from a man aged 40-49 years in good health and CMV-seronegative. Both conserved end residues are part of each CDR3. Each record gives: CDR3 length, V gene, clone size, D gene, J gene, CDR3 protein, CDR3 DNA. A D gene is named only where the DNA matches it firmly. Clone size is not always given. Where it is, it says once, few, many or a class for expanded clones.

>15|TRBV28|.|.|TRBJ1-1
CASRAWGGKNTEAFF
TGTGCCAGCAGAGCGTGGGGGGGAAAAAACACTGAAGCTTTCTTT
>13|TRBV9|.|.|TRBJ1-5
CASSEQGNQPQHF
TGTGCCAGCAGCGAGCAGGGCAATCAGCCCCAGCATTTT
>15|TRBV6-6|.|TRBD1|TRBJ2-1
CASSYSEDRGGEQFF
TGTGCCAGCAGTTACTCAGAGGACAGGGGGGGTGAGCAGTTCTTC
>12|TRBV18|once|.|TRBJ2-2
CASSPDSGELFF
TGTGCCAGCTCACCGGACTCGGGGGAGCTGTTTTTT
>14|TRBV7-9|.|.|TRBJ1-5
CASSLESTREPQHF
TGTGCCAGCAGCTTAGAGTCCACCCGGGAGCCCCAGCATTTT
>17|TRBV4-1|.|.|TRBJ1-6
CASSRQYLSGFDRPLHF
TGCGCCAGCAGCCGCCAATATCTATCGGGTTTTGATCGTCCCCTCCACTTT
>13|TRBV11-3|few|.|TRBJ2-3
CASSLGRGDTQYF
TGTGCCAGCAGCTTAGGGAGGGGAGATACGCAGTATTTT
>17|TRBV27|.|TRBD1|TRBJ1-2
CASSSWDSIKTNYGYTF
TGTGCCAGCAGTTCCTGGGACAGTATAAAAACTAACTATGGCTACACCTTC
>15|TRBV4-1|.|TRBD1|TRBJ2-7
CASSQASTGSYEQYF
TGCGCCAGCAGCCAAGCCTCGACAGGGTCCTACGAGCAGTACTTC
>12|TRBV19|few|.|TRBJ1-2
CATLPQGGGYTF
TGTGCCACCCTACCCCAGGGAGGGGGCTACACCTTC
>18|TRBV5-1|.|TRBD2|TRBJ2-3
CASSSTSGGSPSTDTQYF
TGCGCCAGCAGCTCGACTAGCGGGGGTTCCCCTAGCACAGATACGCAGTATTTT
>15|TRBV2|.|TRBD2|TRBJ2-5
CASTSGLAGGQTQYF
TGTGCCAGCACCTCGGGACTAGCGGGGGGGCAGACCCAGTACTTC
>15|TRBV15|.|TRBD2|TRBJ2-7
CATSRDPGGPYEQYF
TGTGCCACCAGCAGAGATCCGGGGGGACCCTACGAGCAGTACTTC
>17|TRBV28|.|TRBD1|TRBJ1-6
CATRTPGTGGKYSPLHF
TGTGCCACCCGGACACCGGGTACAGGGGGCAAATATTCACCCCTCCACTTT
>17|TRBV7-9|.|TRBD1|TRBJ1-5
CASSPITDLQGAQPQHF
TGTGCCAGCAGCCCTATAACGGACCTACAGGGGGCGCAGCCCCAGCATTTT
>15|TRBV5-4|.|.|TRBJ1-6
CASSLKGGNNSPLHF
TGTGCCAGCAGCTTGAAGGGAGGGAATAATTCACCCCTCCACTTT
>13|TRBV6-1|.|TRBD1|TRBJ1-5
CASTMTGGQPQHF
TGTGCCAGCACCATGACAGGGGGACAGCCCCAGCATTTT
>14|TRBV6-5|.|.|TRBJ2-7
CASRPGTQSYEQYF
TGTGCCAGCAGGCCCGGGACACAGTCCTACGAGCAGTACTTC
>17|TRBV7-2|.|TRBD1|TRBJ2-7
CASSFKLGQGKAYEQYF
TGTGCCAGCAGCTTCAAGCTAGGACAGGGGAAGGCCTACGAGCAGTACTTC
>16|TRBV6-5|once|TRBD2|TRBJ2-2
CASSYGLDGRYGELFF
TGTGCCAGCAGTTACGGGTTGGACGGGAGGTACGGGGAGCTGTTTTTT
>15|TRBV6-5|.|.|TRBJ2-1
CASSAAGLSGNEQFF
TGTGCCAGCAGCGCGGCCGGCCTATCGGGAAATGAGCAGTTCTTC
>12|TRBV14|.|.|TRBJ2-3
CASSPGGIAQYF
TGTGCCAGCAGCCCCGGAGGTATCGCGCAGTATTTT
>13|TRBV27|.|.|TRBJ1-6
CASTRVFNSPLHF
TGTGCCAGCACCAGGGTTTTTAATTCACCCCTCCACTTT
>13|TRBV2|few|.|TRBJ1-4
CASSITGGEKLFF
TGTGCCAGCAGTATTACGGGGGGCGAAAAACTGTTTTTT